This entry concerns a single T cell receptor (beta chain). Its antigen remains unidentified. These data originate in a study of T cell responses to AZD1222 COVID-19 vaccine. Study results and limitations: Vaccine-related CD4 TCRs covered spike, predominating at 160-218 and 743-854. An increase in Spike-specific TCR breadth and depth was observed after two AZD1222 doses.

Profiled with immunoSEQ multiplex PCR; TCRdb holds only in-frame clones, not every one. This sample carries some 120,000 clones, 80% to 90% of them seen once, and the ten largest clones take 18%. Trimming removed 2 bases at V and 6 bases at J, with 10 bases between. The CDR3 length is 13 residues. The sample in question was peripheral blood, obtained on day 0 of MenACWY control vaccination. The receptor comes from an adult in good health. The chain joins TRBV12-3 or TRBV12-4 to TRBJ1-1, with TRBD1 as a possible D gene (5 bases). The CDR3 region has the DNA TGTGCCAGCAGTTTATTAGGGGCAGCTGAAGCTTTCTTT. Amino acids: CASSLLGAAEAFF.